Below, 10 T cell receptor beta chains from the same sample are listed, as sequenced in a study of cytomegalovirus exposure and HLA in healthy donors. The PCR made use of 60 Vbeta and 13 Jbeta primers. Profiled with immunoSEQ multiplex PCR; TCRdb holds only in-frame clones, not every one. The data show around 150,000 clones, roughly 9.4% seen once. The sequenced sample consisted of PBMCs. The origin of the receptors is a male donor in good health and CMV-seronegative.

This clone was seen more than once but under ten times. V gene TRBV6-1 combines with J gene TRBJ1-4; 8 bases match TRBD1. The germline V gene encodes CDR1 MNHNS and CDR2 SASEGT. The J segment lost 3 bases and the V segment lost 8 bases, leaving 5 bases of the junction unmatched. The CDR3 contains 14 residues. CDR3 bases: TGTGCCAGCGGACAGGGTCCGGCTAATGAAAAACTGTTTTTT. It encodes CASGQGPANEKLFF.

V usage is TRBV2 and J usage is TRBJ2-1, with 7 bases identical to TRBD2. V was clipped by 7 bases and J by 3 bases; unmatched bases: 9. Germline V gene lookup returns CDR1 SNHLY and CDR2 FYNNEI. The CDR3 totals 15 residues. CDR3 nucleotides: TGTGCCAGCACCGAAGGGATAGCGGGCTACAATGAGCAGTTCTTC. It is translated as CASTEGIAGYNEQFF.

The chain has TRBV6-6 and TRBJ2-7; D might be TRBD2 (7 bases). CDR1 and CDR2 (germline): MNHNY, SVGAGI (reference sequence). Trimming took off 2 bases at V and 7 bases at J, with 21 bases between the two ends. This CDR3 has 16 amino acids. The CDR3 DNA is TGTGCCAGCAGTTACCAGAGCGGGACATACCCTAGGGAGCAGTACTTC. Encoded protein: CASSYQSGTYPREQYF.

The chain carries TRBV6-1 and TRBJ2-7; tentative D call: TRBD1 (6 bases). Germline values: CDR1 MNHNS, CDR2 SASEGT. The CDR3 consists of 15 residues. V dropped 1 base and J dropped 1 base, with 11 bases sitting between them. The CDR3 DNA follows: TGTGCCAGCAGTGAAGGGTGGGACAAATCCTACGAGCAGTACTTC. Translated, it gives CASSEGWDKSYEQYF.

This clone was detected a few times. The chain combines TRBV25-1 with TRBJ2-3; TRBD2 might be the D (6 bases). V lost 5 bases and J 5 bases, leaving 14 bases between the germline ends. The CDR3 totals 14 residues. Germline CDR1 and CDR2: MGHDK and SYGVNS. The CDR3 coding sequence is TGTGCCAGCAGTTACGGGGGTTCCTTAGATACGCAGTATTTT. Protein sequence: CASSYGGSLDTQYF.

The genes are TRBV4-2 and TRBJ2-7, with 7 nucleotides matching TRBD1. The germline V gene has CDR1 LGHNA and CDR2 YNFKEQ. Trimming cost V 3 bases and J 4 bases; bases outside gene matches: 9. The CDR3 loop spans 15 amino acids. This CDR3 reads CASSQHSTGSYEQYF. The DNA for the CDR3 is TGTGCCAGCAGCCAGCACTCGACAGGGTCGTACGAGCAGTACTTC.

The V call is TRBV11-3, the J call TRBJ2-1; a possible D gene is TRBD2 (6 bases). Trimming took 2 bases from V and 7 from J, leaving 12 bases between them. CDR1 is SGHNT and CDR2 is YENEEA in the germline V gene. This CDR3 region has 14 residues. The CDR3 spells CASSLRGGGNEQFF. The CDR3 nucleotides are TGTGCCAGCAGCTTAAGGGGTGGAGGGAATGAGCAGTTCTTC. Drawing the rest from reference TRBV11-3 and TRBJ2-1, the complete variable domain is EAGVVQSPRYKIIEKKQPVAFWCNPISGHNTLYWYLQNLGQGPELLIRYENEEAVDDSQLPKDRFSAERLKGVDSTLKIQPAELGDSAVYLCASSLRGGGNEQFFGPGTRLTVL.

This clone was seen only a few times. V usage is TRBV19 and J usage is TRBJ1-6; D gene ambiguous. Per the germline V gene, CDR1 is LNHDA and CDR2 is SQIVND (reference sequence). This CDR3 is built from 15 residues. V was shortened by 4 bases and J by 7 bases, with 14 bases between the two germline ends. CDR3 region: CASSTLGPGNSPLHF. CDR3 bases: TGTGCCAGTAGTACCCTCGGACCGGGGAATTCACCCCTCCACTTT.

This clone was recorded a few times. V is TRBV2 and J is TRBJ2-5; D unresolved. The CDR3 runs 13 residues. Per the germline V gene, CDR1 is SNHLY and CDR2 is FYNNEI. V was cut by 2 bases and J by 1 base, with 5 bases left in between. The CDR3 coding sequence is TGTGCCAGCAGTGAACAGTTCCAAGAGACCCAGTACTTC. Encoded protein: CASSEQFQETQYF.

This clone was counted a few times. This sequence joins TRBV27 and TRBJ2-2, with unresolved D. The CDR3 sequence is 11 residues long. V was cut by 8 bases and J by 6 bases, with 7 bases left in between. Germline CDR1 MNHEY, CDR2 SMNVEV (reference sequence). As DNA, the CDR3 is TGTGCCAGCCGTTCAGCCGGGGAGCTGTTTTTT. Translated: CASRSAGELFF.